The source of this TCR beta chain is a study of response to subunit inactivated influenza vaccine. A remark on this clonotype: Its specificity is unknown.

Using its own MiXCR run on the RT-PCR reads, TCRdb lists one record per CDR3 protein. The top ten hold roughly 10% of the sample, which has roughly 290,000 distinct CDR3 sequences, less than 25% seen once. Germline-derived CDR1 and CDR2 are MNHEY and SVGEGT. V gave up 0 bases and J gave up 3 bases, with 10 bases separating them. The CDR3 is made up of 15 amino acids. Study-wide results and caveats: Authors proposed each seasonal influenza vaccination draws in few new T cells.

The chain has TRBV6-2 or TRBV6-3 and TRBJ2-3; no clear D. This sample comprised PBMCs from blood, obtained 21 months after vaccination. This TCR was recovered from a man between 50 and 75 years old who received an inactivated influenza vaccine. CDR3 loop: CASSYSTGETDTQYF. CDR3 sequence (DNA): TGTGCCAGCAGTTACTCGACTGGCGAAACAGATACGCAGTATTTT.